These 3 T cell receptor beta chains originate from one sample sequenced in a study of response to subunit inactivated influenza vaccine. TCRdb passed the RT-PCR reads through MiXCR, listing each CDR3 protein once. The sample consists of about 650,000 distinct CDR3 sequences, less than 20% of them appearing once. The sequencing here drew on PBMCs from blood, taken about 12 days after vaccination. The origin of the receptors is a man in his fifties who received an inactivated influenza vaccine.

V gene TRBV10-3 combines with J gene TRBJ2-6; 7 bases are shared with TRBD2. Germline assignment: CDR1 ENHRY and CDR2 SYGVKD. V trimming: 4 bases; J trimming: 0 bases; junction bases outside the gene matches: 6. This CDR3 is built from 17 residues. CDR3 in DNA: TGTGCCATCAGTGTATCTAGCGGATTCTCTGGGGCCAACGTCCTGACTTTC. This codes for CAISVSSGFSGANVLTF.

The V gene is TRBV4-3, the J gene TRBJ2-1; D may be TRBD2 (5 bases). CDR3 length: 15 amino acids. The V end was cut by 1 base, the J end by 4 bases, with 11 bases between. In germline, CDR1 is LGHNA, CDR2 YSLEER. DNA for the CDR3: TGCGCCAGCAGCCAAGGGAGGAGACCTTACAATGAGCAGTTCTTC. This encodes CASSQGRRPYNEQFF.

V is TRBV14 and J is TRBJ2-1; D unresolved. From germline, CDR1 is SGHDN and CDR2 FVKESK. CDR3 length: 14 amino acids. The V gene lost 2 bases and the J gene lost 5 bases, with 10 bases spanning the gap. CDR3 in DNA: TGTGCCAGCAGCCAACATGTACTTAACAATGAGCAGTTCTTC. This sequence encodes CASSQHVLNNEQFF.